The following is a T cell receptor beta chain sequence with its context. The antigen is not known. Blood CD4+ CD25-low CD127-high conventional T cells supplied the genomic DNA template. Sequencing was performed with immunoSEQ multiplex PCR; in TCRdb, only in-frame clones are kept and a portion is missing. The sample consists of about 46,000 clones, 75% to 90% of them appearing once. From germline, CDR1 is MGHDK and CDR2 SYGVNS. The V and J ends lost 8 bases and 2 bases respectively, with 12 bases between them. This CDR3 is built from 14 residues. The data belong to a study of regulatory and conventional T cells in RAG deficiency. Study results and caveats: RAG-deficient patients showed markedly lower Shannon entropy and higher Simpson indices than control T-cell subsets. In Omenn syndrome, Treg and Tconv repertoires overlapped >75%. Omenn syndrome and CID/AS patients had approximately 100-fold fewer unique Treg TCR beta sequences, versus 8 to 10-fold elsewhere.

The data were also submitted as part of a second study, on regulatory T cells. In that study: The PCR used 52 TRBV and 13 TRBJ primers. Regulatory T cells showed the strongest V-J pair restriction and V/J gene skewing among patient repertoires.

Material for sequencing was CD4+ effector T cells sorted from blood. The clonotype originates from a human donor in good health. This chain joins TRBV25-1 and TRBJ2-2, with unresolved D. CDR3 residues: CASSAAVNTGELFF. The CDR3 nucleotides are TGTGCCAGCTCGGCGGCAGTTAACACCGGGGAGCTGTTTTTT.